The sequence of this TCR beta chain was determined in a study of regulatory T cells in long-lasting Graves disease. In building TCR beta libraries, iRepertoire HTBI primers were used together with Arm-PCR of CDR3 regions. TCRdb recomputed calls from the multiplex PCR reads with MiXCR, one row per CDR3 protein. The sample lists about 400,000 distinct CDR3 sequences; less than 25% were seen once. The time point here: persistent/refractory GD, antithyroid drugs over 5 years with positive TRAb. The TCR library was made from RNA that had been extracted from PBMCs in TRIzol. The authors diagnosed Graves' disease using American Thyroid Association guidelines. Germline V gene lookup returns CDR1 DFQATT and CDR2 SNEGSKA (reference sequence). The CDR3 extends over 16 amino acids. Between the trimmed V and J ends, which lost 5 bases and 0 bases, there was a span of 17 bases. This clonotype was counted between two and nine times. Antigen specificity is unknown.

General study results and limits: TCR diversity in persistent Graves' patients was below that of newly diagnosed ones. Shared public clonotypes totalled over 2,500 in persistent patients, compared with just under 1,000 in new patients. Only peripheral blood was studied, not thyroid tissue.

The input for sequencing was peripheral blood mononuclear cells (PBMCs), taken when the disease was refractory, from a patient treated with antithyroid drugs. The chain uses TRBV20-1 and TRBJ1-5; D might be TRBD1 (5 bases). The receptor was derived from a female donor with Graves disease. The CDR3 sequence: CSAVRGDLYSNQPQHF. The CDR3, as DNA: TGCAGTGCTGTTAGAGGGGACCTCTATAGCAATCAGCCCCAGCATTTT.